This T cell receptor beta chain derives from a study of T cell changes during pregnancy in multiple sclerosis. This CDR3 contains 16 residues. Germline V gene sequence: CDR1 SGHRS, CDR2 YFSETQ. The junction had 5 bases not matched to a gene; V was cut back by 0 bases and J by 4 bases. Clones were read by immunoSEQ multiplex PCR, and TCRdb kept only the in-frame ones, dropping some. The profile shows roughly 60,000 clones, about 90% of them singletons. The chain has TRBV5-1 and TRBJ2-1; 9 nucleotides align to TRBD2. The sequence was collected from a female donor with multiple sclerosis, enrolled in a pregnancy study. This sample comprised CD4+ T cells from peripheral blood mononuclear cells, obtained in the first trimester of pregnancy. As DNA, the CDR3 is TGCGCCAGCAGCTTGGTGGCTAGCGGGGTATACAATGAGCAGTTCTTC. This sequence encodes CASSLVASGVYNEQFF.